Below are 15 T cell receptor beta chains sequenced from a single sample in a study of long-term antiretroviral therapy in people with HIV. Researchers report immunoSEQ v3.0 was run at survey level. Repertoires were generated with immunoSEQ multiplex PCR, while TCRdb's copy carries only in-frame clones and drops some. The profile shows roughly 21,000 clones, around 81% of them singletons. The sample was unsorted PBMCs, taken 0.1 years before starting antiretroviral therapy. Receptors were obtained from a man aged 40-55 years with HIV.

The chain is built from TRBV7-2 and TRBJ2-3; D could derive from TRBD1 or TRBD2 (5 bases each). V was clipped by 7 bases and J by 6 bases, with 14 bases between them. Germline V gives CDR1 SGHTA, CDR2 FQGNSA. The CDR3 runs to 13 residues. Here the CDR3 DNA reads TGTGCCAGCACTGACCCGGGACCGGATACGCAGTATTTT. Amino acid sequence: CASTDPGPDTQYF.

The V gene is TRBV15, the J gene TRBJ1-3, with D possibly TRBD1 on 6 matching bases. Trimming took off 1 base at V and 2 bases at J, with 12 bases between the two ends. The CDR3 has 16 residues. Germline CDR1 and CDR2: LNHNV and YYDKDF (reference sequence). The CDR3 sequence: CATSRVGGTAGNTIYF. CDR3 nucleotide sequence: TGTGCCACCAGCAGAGTCGGGGGCACTGCTGGAAACACCATATATTTT.

This clone has a single count. V gene TRBV6-1 combines with J gene TRBJ2-7; possible D gene TRBD1, 5 bases. This CDR3 spans 15 amino acids. Germline V CDR1 and CDR2: MNHNS, SASEGT. V shed 9 bases and J shed 2 bases, with 20 bases lying between them. CDR3 amino acids: CASTRIGAGPYEQYF. The DNA of the CDR3 is TGTGCCAGTACAAGGATTGGGGCAGGGCCCTACGAGCAGTACTTC.

This chain links TRBV18 with TRBJ1-1; D ambiguous. V was trimmed by 3 bases and J by 4 bases, leaving 9 bases between them. The CDR3 consists of 13 residues. Germline V gene data show CDR1 as KGHSH and CDR2 as LQKENI. The CDR3 here is CASSPGESTEAFF. In DNA form, the CDR3 reads TGTGCCAGCTCACCGGGTGAGAGCACTGAAGCTTTCTTT.

The chain combines TRBV7-9 with TRBJ1-4, with D perhaps matching TRBD1 (5 bases). Germline V gene sequence: CDR1 SEHNR, CDR2 FQNEAQ (reference sequence). Trimming removed 5 bases at V and 8 bases at J, with 9 bases between. This CDR3 is built from 12 residues. CDR3 sequence reads: CASSQRQEKLFF. CDR3 in DNA: TGTGCCAGCAGCCAAAGACAGGAAAAACTGTTTTTT.

The genes are TRBV2 and TRBJ1-2, with D possibly being TRBD1 (5 bases). Trimming pared 2 bases from V and 5 bases from J, leaving 9 bases between. CDR3 length: 13 amino acids. Germline V lookup: CDR1 SNHLY, CDR2 FYNNEI. CDR3 region: CASSERQGYGYTF. CDR3 bases: TGTGCCAGCAGTGAAAGGCAGGGTTATGGCTACACCTTC.

This chain joins TRBV5-1 and TRBJ1-1; D is unresolved. This CDR3 comprises 13 residues. Germline V gene sequence: CDR1 SGHRS, CDR2 YFSETQ. Trimming left V 0 bases short and J 1 base short, with 4 bases between. The CDR3 bases are TGCGCCAGCAGCTTGGACCCGAACACTGAAGCTTTCTTT. Its translation is CASSLDPNTEAFF.

The rearrangement joins TRBV5-1 to TRBJ2-7; D assignment may be TRBD1 or TRBD2 (5 bases each). V lost 5 bases, J lost 4 bases, and 19 bases lay in between. This CDR3 is built from 15 residues. CDR1 is SGHRS and CDR2 is YFSETQ in the germline V gene. The CDR3 sequence: CASRAGTQGSYEQYF. CDR3 bases: TGCGCCAGCAGAGCCGGGACCCAAGGATCTTACGAGCAGTACTTC.

The chain carries TRBV18 and TRBJ2-3; D is tentatively TRBD1 or TRBD2 (6 bases each). The CDR3 runs to 15 residues. Trimming cost V 3 bases and J 3 bases, with 13 bases left between them. Germline assignment: CDR1 KGHSH and CDR2 LQKENI. CDR3 sequence reads: CASSPGGRGTDTQYF. The CDR3 DNA is TGTGCCAGCTCACCGGGAGGTAGGGGGACAGATACGCAGTATTTT.

V and J are TRBV6-5 and TRBJ1-5; D is perhaps TRBD1 (5 bases). V lost 5 bases and J 0 bases, leaving 11 bases between the germline ends. CDR1 and CDR2 from the germline V gene are MNHEY and SVGAGI. This CDR3 has 15 amino acids. CDR3 residues: CASSQQGDSNQPQHF. CDR3 bases: TGTGCCAGCAGTCAGCAGGGAGATAGCAATCAGCCCCAGCATTTT.

The chain has TRBV7-8 and TRBJ2-6; D unclear. This CDR3 has 15 residues. Germline V gene lookup returns CDR1 SGHVS and CDR2 FQNEAQ. Trimming cost V 2 bases and J 4 bases, with 9 bases left between them. The CDR3 nucleotides read TGTGCCAGCAGCTTACGGGCGCCCGGGGCCAACGTCCTGACTTTC. The encoded protein is CASSLRAPGANVLTF.

The chain employs TRBV28 and TRBJ1-1, with D perhaps matching TRBD1 (5 bases). The germline V gene encodes CDR1 MDHEN and CDR2 SYDVKM. Trimming removed 5 bases at V and 1 base at J, with 11 bases between. This CDR3 spans 14 amino acids. CDR3 region: CASSPQVPNTEAFF. The CDR3 DNA sequence: TGTGCCAGCAGTCCACAGGTTCCGAACACTGAAGCTTTCTTT.

The chain uses TRBV7-8 and TRBJ2-1, with D possibly being TRBD1 (5 bases). In germline, CDR1 is SGHVS, CDR2 FQNEAQ. With 2 bases removed from V and 8 bases from J, the gap between germline ends came to 13 bases. The CDR3 consists of 14 residues. The CDR3 sequence is CASSLRAGKDEQFF. Written as DNA, the CDR3 is TGTGCCAGCAGCTTAAGGGCAGGGAAGGATGAGCAGTTCTTC.

The chain links TRBV6-6 to TRBJ2-3; 7 bases are a match to TRBD2. The CDR3 totals 12 residues. Germline CDR1 MNHNY, CDR2 SVGAGI (reference sequence). The V gene end was trimmed by 3 bases and the J gene end by 9 bases; junction bases not matched to a gene: 3. CDR3 bases: TGTGCCAGCAGTTATCTAGCGGCAACGCAGTATTTT. The encoded protein is CASSYLAATQYF.

The rearrangement links TRBV28 to TRBJ1-2; 8 nucleotides line up with TRBD1. The CDR3 contains 13 residues. V trimming: 6 bases; J trimming: 7 bases; junction bases outside the gene matches: 7. CDR1 and CDR2 from the germline V gene are MDHEN and SYDVKM. The DNA for the CDR3 is TGTGCCAGCAGCCGGACAGGGATCGGTGGCTACACCTTC. Translating gives CASSRTGIGGYTF.